This T cell receptor (beta chain) is drawn from a study of blood T cell repertoires in COVID-19. Across the study: The cDNA or gDNA used as material had been derived from T cells, B-cell-depleted T cells, or PBMCs.

Patients at the Seattle site were enrolled during active infection and followed longitudinally. Germline V lookup: CDR1 SGHTA, CDR2 FQGTGA. The CDR3 sequence is 15 residues long. V lost 5 bases and J lost 9, with 21 bases in between. Authors' analysis steps: Reference gene primer amplification gave estimated nucleated cell counts. Assay used: immunoSEQ multiplex PCR; TCRdb lists only in-frame clones, some missing. Clonal size and the V and J genes are those of that table, whereas D and trimming came from the DNA. The sample contains some 270,000 clones, roughly 84% of which appear only once. The sequence was obtained from a human donor with COVID-19, enrolled during active disease. The donor label of this sample is uncertain. Input material: peripheral blood. The V gene is TRBV7-3, the J gene TRBJ2-3, with D perhaps matching TRBD2 (6 bases). Here the CDR3 DNA reads TGTGCCAGCAGCACCCGGGGACTCGACGACCCCACGCAGTATTTT. It yields the protein CASSTRGLDDPTQYF.